This T cell receptor beta chain is drawn from a study of blood T cells in healthy people across ages. Then a second PCR, running about 6 to 12 cycles, was carried out with a sample-barcoded 5' primer and a J-beta primer mix. CDR3-containing paired-end reads numbered at least 2.5 million in each sample. TCRdb itself ran the 5' RACE reads through MiXCR, one entry per CDR3 protein. The table lists around 1.7 million distinct CDR3 sequences, roughly 28% of them singletons. V lost 4 bases to trimming and J lost 5 bases, with 9 bases between them. This CDR3 region has 13 residues. Sequenced: blood. The sequence came from a woman aged 25 to 39 in good health. The chain links TRBV12-3 or TRBV12-4 to TRBJ2-1; D possibly matches TRBD1 or TRBD2 (5 bases each). In DNA, the CDR3 is TGTGCCAGCAGTTCATGGGGGAACAATGAGCAGTTCTTC. It encodes CASSSWGNNEQFF.